The 20 T cell receptor beta chains listed next were all sequenced from one sample in a study of Ad26.COV2.S vaccination and SARS-CoV-2 variants. Profiled with immunoSEQ multiplex PCR; TCRdb holds only in-frame clones, not every one. The data show hundreds of thousands of clones, roughly 91% seen once. Sample treatment: some 20 received Ad26.COV2.S at low or high dose, single or two shots; several received placebo; per-sample allocation not given. Repertoires come from day 63 after the first vaccine or placebo injection. The starting material was peripheral blood, obtained in a trial of Ad26.COV2.S vaccine versus placebo. All receptors come from a person between 18 and 59 years old who received the Ad26.COV2.S COVID-19 vaccine or a placebo.

The rearrangement joins TRBV11-3 to TRBJ1-1; D is perhaps TRBD1 (6 bases). The V end lost 0 bases, the J end lost 11 bases, and 13 bases lay between the germline ends. Looked up from germline, CDR1 is SGHNT and CDR2 is YENEEA. The length of the CDR3 is 13 residues. Here the CDR3 DNA reads TGTGCCAGCAGCTTAGATGGGGCAGGGGTTGCTTTCTTT. Translation: CASSLDGAGVAFF.

The chain joins TRBV7-9 to TRBJ2-1; D might be TRBD1 (6 bases). The CDR3 totals 17 residues. V was pared by 3 bases and J by 0 bases, with 15 bases between. The germline gives CDR1 SEHNR, CDR2 FQNEAQ (reference sequence). The CDR3 sequence: CASSFPGQSSSYNEQFF. The CDR3 DNA reads TGTGCCAGCAGCTTCCCCGGACAGTCCAGCTCCTACAATGAGCAGTTCTTC.

V and J are TRBV5-6 and TRBJ2-3; 14 bases map to TRBD2. Germline CDR1 is SGHDT and CDR2 is YYEEEE. The CDR3 covers 17 residues. The junction had 5 bases not matched to a gene; V was cut back by 3 bases and J by 2 bases. The CDR3 protein is CASSSLGLAGDTDTQYF. The CDR3, as DNA: TGTGCCAGCAGCTCACTGGGACTAGCGGGGGACACAGATACGCAGTATTTT.

Points on this clone: At the DNA level, this CDR3 is encoded by other sequences in the same sample as well. The genes are TRBV5-1 and TRBJ2-7; TRBD1 agrees at 9 bases. This CDR3 comprises 14 residues. Germline V gene lookup returns CDR1 SGHRS and CDR2 YFSETQ. J lost 2 bases, V lost 3 bases, and 3 bases had no gene match. CDR3 nucleotides: TGCGCCAGCAGCTGGGGACAGGGCCCCTACGAGCAGTACTTC. This gives the protein CASSWGQGPYEQYF.

The V call is TRBV15, the J call TRBJ1-4; D is perhaps TRBD1 (5 bases). V dropped 6 bases and J dropped 7 bases, with 18 bases sitting between them. Germline-derived CDR1 and CDR2 are LNHNV and YYDKDF (reference sequence). The CDR3 consists of 15 residues. In DNA form, the CDR3 reads TGTGCCACCAGAATATCGGGGCTTCGTGGTGAAAAACTGTTTTTT. Translated, it gives CATRISGLRGEKLFF.

The chain is built from TRBV6-5 and TRBJ1-6; 7 nucleotides agree with TRBD1. Germline V lookup: CDR1 MNHEY, CDR2 SVGAGI. The CDR3 totals 13 residues. CDR3 sequence (DNA): TGTGCGGTTCAGGAGGGGGCTTATTCACCCCTCCACTTT. This gives the protein CAVQEGAYSPLHF.

The chain is built from TRBV19 and TRBJ1-1; D gene uncertain. Germline V gene sequence: CDR1 LNHDA, CDR2 SQIVND (reference sequence). The CDR3 is 14 amino acids. V lost 3 bases and J 0 bases, leaving 8 bases between the germline ends. This CDR3 is CASSIQTVNTEAFF. CDR3 nucleotide sequence: TGTGCCAGTAGTATTCAGACGGTGAACACTGAAGCTTTCTTT.

Regarding this clone: Other nucleotide sequences in the sample specify the same CDR3. CDR3 residues: CASSQNRGSNQPQHF. CDR3 coding DNA: TGCGCCAGCAGCCAAAACAGGGGAAGCAATCAGCCCCAGCATTTT. J is TRBJ1-5 and V is TRBV4-1; 7 bases are shared with TRBD1. The CDR3 contains 15 residues. Germline-derived CDR1 and CDR2 are MGHRA and YSYEKL. V dropped 2 bases and J dropped 1; count of bases not matched to a gene: 2.

This clone was detected only a few times. V is TRBV29-1 and J is TRBJ1-5; perhaps TRBD1 as D (6 bases). The ends were cut back, 4 bases at V and 6 bases at J, with 13 bases in the middle. The CDR3 contains 13 residues. The germline CDR1 and CDR2 sequences are SQVTM and ANQGSEA. In DNA form, the CDR3 reads TGCAGCGTTGGAGGGGGGGCGGGTCAGCCCCAGCATTTT. Its protein product is CSVGGGAGQPQHF.

CDR3 protein: CAISEDQNEQFF. As DNA, the CDR3 is TGTGCCATCAGTGAGGACCAGAATGAGCAGTTCTTC. The V call is TRBV10-3, the J call TRBJ2-1; D is uncertain. The length of the CDR3 is 12 residues. Trimming removed 2 bases from V and 7 bases from J, with 6 bases in between. In germline, CDR1 is ENHRY, CDR2 SYGVKD.

This sequence joins TRBV19 and TRBJ1-2; D unclear. The CDR3 length is 13 residues. CDR1 is LNHDA and CDR2 is SQIVND in the germline V gene (reference sequence). The V gene lost 3 bases and the J gene lost 3 bases, with 8 bases spanning the gap. CDR3: CASSMGRDYGYTF. CDR3 in DNA: TGTGCCAGTAGTATGGGGAGAGACTATGGCTACACCTTC.

The V gene is TRBV7-2, the J gene TRBJ1-2; the match to TRBD1 covers 7 bases. Unmatched junction bases numbered 5, after V lost 6 bases and J lost 4 bases. Germline CDR1 is SGHTA and CDR2 is FQGNSA. The CDR3 has 13 residues. The CDR3, as DNA: TGTGCCAGCAGTCAACAGGGGTCCTATGGCTACACCTTC. It is translated as CASSQQGSYGYTF.

V is TRBV18 and J is TRBJ2-7, with D uncertain. Germline CDR1 reads KGHSH; CDR2 reads LQKENI. The V end lost 5 bases, the J end lost 3 bases, and 11 bases lay between the germline ends. This CDR3 is built from 13 residues. The chain's CDR3 is CASSLTAHYEQYF. The CDR3 DNA is TGTGCCAGCTCATTAACAGCGCACTACGAGCAGTACTTC.

The chain employs TRBV6-5 and TRBJ1-6, with D perhaps TRBD1 (6 bases). The CDR3 consists of 12 residues. V was cut by 11 bases and J by 11 bases, with 16 bases left in between. The V gene's germline CDR1 is MNHEY and CDR2 SVGAGI. CDR3 sequence reads: CAALEQGTPLHF. In DNA, the CDR3 is TGTGCCGCATTGGAACAGGGAACACCCCTCCACTTT.

The chain recombines TRBV7-2 with TRBJ2-7; unclear D gene. In germline, CDR1 is SGHTA, CDR2 FQGNSA. Trimming left V 2 bases short and J 3 bases short, with 11 bases between. The CDR3 length is 14 residues. The CDR3: CASSLLSTGYEQYF. DNA of the CDR3: TGTGCCAGCAGCTTACTATCTACGGGCTACGAGCAGTACTTC. Supplemented by reference TRBV7-2 and TRBJ2-7, the full variable domain reads GAGVSQSPSNKVTEKGKDVELRCDPISGHTALYWYRQSLGQGLEFLIYFQGNSAPDKSGLPSDRFSAERTGGSVSTLTIQRTQQEDSAVYLCASSLLSTGYEQYFGPGTRLTVT.

The chain carries TRBV7-6 and TRBJ2-3; D remains ambiguous. Trimming left V 5 bases short and J 8 bases short, with 17 bases between. Germline values: CDR1 SGHVS, CDR2 FNYEAQ. The CDR3 runs 14 residues. As DNA, the CDR3 is TGTGCCAGCAGCCCCCTCGTTAGCTCGGCTACGCAGTATTTT. Protein product: CASSPLVSSATQYF.

The CDR3 here is CASSSTGTLEETQYF. The CDR3 nucleotides are TGTGCCAGCAGCTCAACCGGGACCCTGGAGGAGACCCAGTACTTC. This rearrangement joins TRBV7-9 to TRBJ2-5; D may be TRBD1 or TRBD2 (5 bases each). Germline V gives CDR1 SEHNR, CDR2 FQNEAQ (reference sequence). V lost 4 bases, J lost 5 bases, and 17 bases lay in between. There are 15 residues in the CDR3.

The CDR3 sequence: CATSDPSGGRETQYF. The CDR3 nucleotides are TGTGCCACCAGTGATCCTAGCGGGGGGCGGGAGACCCAGTACTTC. The genes are TRBV24-1 and TRBJ2-5; 11 bases are shared with TRBD2. The CDR3 has 15 amino acids. Germline CDR1 KGHDR, CDR2 SFDVKD. After removal of 3 bases from V and 5 bases from J, the junction contained 4 bases not matched to a gene.

The chain joins TRBV5-8 to TRBJ1-5; D is unclear. V was trimmed by 0 bases and J by 9 bases, leaving 10 bases between them. The length of the CDR3 is 13 residues. Germline CDR1 is SGHTS and CDR2 is YDEGEE. CDR3 in amino acids: CASSLARFGPQHF. In nucleotides, the CDR3 is TGTGCCAGCAGCTTGGCCAGGTTCGGGCCCCAGCATTTT.

The V call is TRBV6-2 or TRBV6-3, the J call TRBJ2-1; D ambiguous. The germline gives CDR1 MNHEY, CDR2 SVGEGT. V lost 6 bases, J lost 7 bases, and 10 bases lay in between. The CDR3 is 12 residues long. The CDR3 DNA reads TGTGCCAGCAGCCTCCTAGGGAATGAGCAGTTCTTC. It is translated as CASSLLGNEQFF.